The rows below give T cell receptor beta chains drawn from one sample of a study of blood T cells in healthy people across ages. TCRdb fed the 5' RACE reads into MiXCR, producing one record per CDR3 protein. Of almost 1 million distinct CDR3 sequences in the sample, just over 50% were seen once. The sample consisted of blood. These TCRs come from a woman aged 60-75 years in good health. Each CDR3 is given with its conserved first and last residue. The D gene is left open where the match is weak. The size field is filled for only some rows; it gives once, few, many or a size class.

clone_size | j_call | v_call | cdr3_length | d_call | cdr3_aa | cdr3_nt
- | TRBJ1-1 | TRBV10-3 | 13 | - | CAISEYANTEAFF | TGTGCCATCAGTGAGTATGCGAACACTGAAGCTTTCTTT
many | TRBJ2-3 | TRBV28 | 15 | TRBD2 | CASSPAGSGEDTQYF | TGTGCCAGCAGTCCCGCAGGGAGCGGGGAAGATACGCAGTATTTT
- | TRBJ2-5 | TRBV7-2 | 16 | TRBD2 | CASSLLLLAGSNEQYF | TGTGCCAGCAGCTTATTACTCCTAGCGGGGTCTAATGAGCAGTACTTC
- | TRBJ2-7 | TRBV7-9 | 13 | - | CASSFPVGDEQYF | TGTGCCAGCAGCTTCCCCGTAGGGGACGAGCAGTACTTC
few | TRBJ1-2 | TRBV7-9 | 13 | - | CASSPLGADGYTF | TGTGCCAGCAGCCCACTGGGGGCCGATGGCTACACCTTC
- | TRBJ2-7 | TRBV5-5 | 16 | TRBD1 | CASSLGNTGDLYEQYF | TGTGCCAGCAGCTTGGGGAACACAGGGGATCTCTACGAGCAGTACTTC
- | TRBJ1-5 | TRBV7-2 | 14 | - | CASNPEGGRQPQHF | TGTGCCAGCAATCCAGAAGGGGGGCGGCAGCCCCAGCATTTT
few | TRBJ1-4 | TRBV14 | 11 | - | CASSQREKLFF | TGTGCCAGCAGCCAACGTGAAAAACTGTTTTTT
- | TRBJ1-1 | TRBV5-1 | 14 | TRBD1 | CASSSQGGNTEAFF | TGCGCCAGCAGCTCACAGGGGGGGAACACTGAAGCTTTCTTT
- | TRBJ2-7 | TRBV28 | 15 | - | CASSLNSGRIYEQYF | TGTGCCAGCAGTTTAAATTCGGGTAGGATCTACGAGCAGTACTTC
- | TRBJ1-1 | TRBV6-5 | 14 | - | CASSDGVMNTEAFF | TGTGCCAGCAGTGACGGCGTAATGAACACTGAAGCTTTCTTT
few | TRBJ2-1 | TRBV12-3/TRBV12-4 | 15 | TRBD1 | CASSQGAGVYNEQFF | TGTGCCAGCAGTCAGGGGGCAGGGGTCTACAATGAGCAGTTCTTC
few | TRBJ2-5 | TRBV10-2 | 17 | - | CASSPSKGGGIQETQYF | TGCGCCAGCAGTCCCTCAAAGGGGGGGGGAATTCAAGAGACCCAGTACTTC
few | TRBJ1-6 | TRBV4-2 | 15 | - | CASSQEAGLNSPLHF | TGTGCCAGCAGCCAAGAGGCAGGGCTTAATTCACCCCTCCACTTT
- | TRBJ2-2 | TRBV3-1 | 14 | TRBD2 | CATRGASGHGELFF | TGTGCCACTCGAGGGGCTAGCGGACACGGGGAGCTGTTTTTT
once | TRBJ2-7 | TRBV6-5 | 14 | TRBD1 | CASRLQGGQGEQYF | TGTGCCAGCAGGTTACAGGGGGGTCAAGGCGAGCAGTACTTC
- | TRBJ1-5 | TRBV28 | 14 | TRBD1 | CAIRQGVGNQPQHF | TGTGCCATCCGACAGGGAGTCGGCAATCAGCCCCAGCATTTT
- | TRBJ2-7 | TRBV4-3 | 12 | - | CASNQEVYEQYF | TGCGCCAGCAACCAAGAGGTATACGAGCAGTACTTC
- | TRBJ2-3 | TRBV6-2/TRBV6-3 | 14 | - | CASRYTRLTDTQYF | TGTGCCAGCAGGTACACTAGATTGACAGATACGCAGTATTTT
many | TRBJ2-7 | TRBV4-2 | 14 | TRBD2 | CASSRTSGPYEQYF | TGTGCCAGCAGCCGTACTAGCGGCCCCTACGAGCAGTACTTC
- | TRBJ2-7 | TRBV12-3/TRBV12-4 | 16 | TRBD2 | CASRASRTSGSGEQYF | TGTGCCAGCAGGGCCTCTAGGACTAGCGGGAGCGGCGAGCAGTACTTC
- | TRBJ2-1 | TRBV20-1 | 11 | - | CSARDLEEQFF | TGCAGTGCTAGAGATCTCGAGGAGCAGTTCTTC
- | TRBJ1-4 | TRBV4-1 | 18 | - | CASSQDSSVRIWGEKLFF | TGCGCCAGCAGCCAAGATTCATCTGTCCGTATCTGGGGAGAAAAACTGTTTTTT
once | TRBJ2-3 | TRBV7-8 | 20 | TRBD2 | CASRPAWTSGRPTYLVGQYF | TGTGCCAGCCGCCCGGCTTGGACTAGCGGGAGGCCTACCTACCTGGTGGGGCAGTATTTT
- | TRBJ2-7 | TRBV28 | 14 | TRBD2 | CATSGNGVSYEQYF | TGTGCCACCAGCGGGAATGGGGTCTCCTACGAGCAGTACTTC
- | TRBJ2-5 | TRBV27 | 13 | - | CASSVTLSETQYF | TGTGCCAGCAGTGTTACCCTAAGCGAGACCCAGTACTTC
few | TRBJ1-5 | TRBV28 | 15 | TRBD1 | CASSLGQVGNQPQHF | TGTGCCAGCAGTTTAGGACAGGTTGGAAATCAGCCCCAGCATTTT
- | TRBJ2-7 | TRBV5-4 | 16 | - | CASSPTGDGSSYEQYF | TGTGCCAGCAGCCCGACCGGGGACGGGAGCTCCTACGAGCAGTACTTC
- | TRBJ2-4 | TRBV27 | 16 | TRBD1 | CASSLDGQGAKNIQYF | TGTGCCAGCAGTTTAGACGGACAGGGAGCCAAAAACATTCAGTACTTC
few | TRBJ2-7 | TRBV24-1 | 15 | TRBD2 | CATSDSWGGTYEQYF | TGTGCCACCAGTGATTCATGGGGGGGGACCTACGAGCAGTACTTC
- | TRBJ2-5 | TRBV12-3/TRBV12-4 | 13 | TRBD2 | CASSGGLARTQYF | TGTGCCAGCAGTGGGGGACTAGCGCGGACCCAGTACTTC
- | TRBJ2-5 | TRBV12-3/TRBV12-4 | 14 | TRBD2 | CAGSFKRETREQYF | TGTGCCGGCAGTTTTAAGCGGGAGACCCGGGAGCAGTACTTC
- | TRBJ2-5 | TRBV3-1 | 14 | - | CASSQDGPQETQYF | TGTGCCAGCAGCCAAGACGGACCTCAAGAGACCCAGTACTTC
- | TRBJ2-4 | TRBV20-1 | 14 | - | CSASLPRGKNIQYF | TGCAGTGCTTCCCTGCCACGGGGCAAAAACATTCAGTACTTC
many | TRBJ2-7 | TRBV28 | 14 | TRBD2 | CGSGGTGGSYEQYF | TGTGGCAGCGGGGGGACTGGCGGGAGCTACGAGCAGTACTTC
once | TRBJ2-1 | TRBV4-1 | 11 | - | CASRALGEQFF | TGCGCCAGCAGGGCGCTTGGTGAGCAGTTCTTC
- | TRBJ2-7 | TRBV4-2 | 15 | TRBD2 | CASSRNQREIYEQYF | TGTGCCAGCAGCCGCAACCAGCGGGAGATCTACGAGCAGTACTTC
- | TRBJ2-3 | TRBV28 | 16 | TRBD2 | CASTLAGAEHTDTQYF | TGTGCCAGCACCTTAGCGGGAGCTGAGCACACAGATACGCAGTATTTT
- | TRBJ2-7 | TRBV7-9 | 15 | - | CASSLMAGDLYEQYF | TGTGCCAGCAGCTTAATGGCAGGGGACCTCTACGAGCAGTACTTC
few | TRBJ1-1 | TRBV29-1 | 11 | - | CSLEKNTEAFF | TGCAGCCTCGAGAAGAACACTGAAGCTTTCTTT
few | TRBJ2-7 | TRBV5-6 | 16 | - | CASSGGQRQPSYEQYF | TGTGCCAGCAGCGGCGGGCAGCGGCAACCTTCCTACGAGCAGTACTTC
- | TRBJ2-7 | TRBV4-1 | 14 | - | CASSQAASVGEQYF | TGCGCCAGCAGCCAAGCGGCTAGCGTGGGAGAGCAGTACTTC
- | TRBJ2-1 | TRBV7-6 | 14 | - | CASSADTGHNEQFF | TGTGCCAGCAGCGCGGACACAGGCCACAATGAGCAGTTCTTC
- | TRBJ2-3 | TRBV5-1 | 17 | TRBD2 | CASSLGLAAALRDTQYF | TGCGCCAGCAGCTTGGGACTAGCGGCCGCACTTCGGGATACGCAGTATTTT
- | TRBJ1-6 | TRBV10-3 | 16 | - | CAISALGAGSNSPLHF | TGTGCCATCAGTGCCCTGGGGGCAGGGTCGAATTCACCCCTCCACTTT
few | TRBJ2-7 | TRBV15 | 13 | - | CATSRGADYEQYF | TGTGCCACCAGCAGAGGAGCGGACTACGAGCAGTACTTC
once | TRBJ1-2 | TRBV28 | 12 | - | CASSEITYGYTF | TGTGCCAGCAGTGAGATAACCTATGGCTACACCTTC
- | TRBJ2-1 | TRBV20-1 | 14 | TRBD1 | CSETGGESYNEQFF | TGCAGTGAGACAGGGGGTGAATCCTACAATGAGCAGTTCTTC
few | TRBJ1-4 | TRBV6-2/TRBV6-3 | 14 | - | CASRQGSTNEKLFF | TGTGCCAGCCGCCAGGGATCAACTAATGAAAAACTGTTTTTT